This T cell receptor (beta chain) appears in the sequencing data of a study of T cell changes during pregnancy in multiple sclerosis. TCRdb's copy holds only in-frame clones and misses some; the assay was immunoSEQ multiplex PCR. This table holds tens of thousands of clones, about nine tenths found once. The CDR3 has 16 residues. Germline V gene data show CDR1 as MNHEY and CDR2 as SVGAGI. With 0 bases removed from V and 1 base from J, the gap between germline ends came to 10 bases. This sequence joins TRBV6-5 and TRBJ1-3; D is undetermined. Specimen: peripheral blood, collected in the third trimester of pregnancy. This clonotype originated in a female donor in good health, enrolled as a control in a pregnancy study. In DNA, the CDR3 is TGTGCCAGCAGTTACTCGAGGAGGGATTCTGGAAACACCATATATTTT. Its protein is CASSYSRRDSGNTIYF.